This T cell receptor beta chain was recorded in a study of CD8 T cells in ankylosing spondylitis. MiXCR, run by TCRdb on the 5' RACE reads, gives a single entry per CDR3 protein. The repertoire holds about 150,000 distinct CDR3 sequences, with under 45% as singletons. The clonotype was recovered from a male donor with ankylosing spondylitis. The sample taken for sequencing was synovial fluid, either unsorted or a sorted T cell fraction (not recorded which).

CDR3 loop: CAWNLEGHEQYF. In nucleotides, the CDR3 is TGTGCCTGGAACTTGGAGGGACACGAGCAGTACTTC. This chain joins TRBV30 and TRBJ2-7; a weak D match, TRBD2 (6 bases). This CDR3 spans 12 amino acids. V shed 4 bases and J shed 5 bases, with 12 bases lying between them. CDR1 and CDR2 from the germline V gene are GTSNPN and SVGIG (reference sequence).